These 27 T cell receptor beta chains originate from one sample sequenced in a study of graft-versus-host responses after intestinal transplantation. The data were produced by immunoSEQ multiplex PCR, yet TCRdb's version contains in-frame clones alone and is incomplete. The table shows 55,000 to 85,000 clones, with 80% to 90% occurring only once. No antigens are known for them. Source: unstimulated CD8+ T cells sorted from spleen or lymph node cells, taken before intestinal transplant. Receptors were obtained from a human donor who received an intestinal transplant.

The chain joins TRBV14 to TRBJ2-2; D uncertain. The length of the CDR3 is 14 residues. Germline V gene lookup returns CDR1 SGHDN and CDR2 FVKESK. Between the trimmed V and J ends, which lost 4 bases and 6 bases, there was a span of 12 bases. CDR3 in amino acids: CASSPPETPGELFF. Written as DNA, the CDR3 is TGTGCCAGCAGCCCTCCCGAGACACCCGGGGAGCTGTTTTTT.

Here the CDR3 DNA reads TGTGCCAGCAGCTTCTTGGGCCCAGGGTTCGGGTTAAAGACTGAAGCTTTCTTT. Translation: CASSFLGPGFGLKTEAFF. The chain is built from TRBV5-5 and TRBJ1-1; TRBD1 might be the D (5 bases). V gave up 2 bases and J gave up 5 bases, with 25 bases separating them. This CDR3 comprises 18 residues. CDR1 is SGHKS and CDR2 is YYEKEE in the germline V gene (reference sequence).

Here the CDR3 DNA reads TGTGCCAGCAGTGAGGACAGTTCCTGGCAGCCCCAGCATTTT. Translated: CASSEDSSWQPQHF. The rearrangement joins TRBV28 to TRBJ1-5, with D possibly being TRBD1 (6 bases). Trimming removed 5 bases from V and 7 bases from J, with 15 bases in between. The CDR3 has 14 residues. CDR1 is MDHEN and CDR2 is SYDVKM in the germline V gene.

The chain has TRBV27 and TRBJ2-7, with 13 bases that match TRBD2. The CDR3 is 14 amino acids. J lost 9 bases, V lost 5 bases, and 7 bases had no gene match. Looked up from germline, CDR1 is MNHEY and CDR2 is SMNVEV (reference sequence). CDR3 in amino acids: CASSPGTSGEGQYF. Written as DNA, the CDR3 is TGTGCCAGCAGTCCCGGGACTAGCGGGGAGGGGCAGTACTTC.

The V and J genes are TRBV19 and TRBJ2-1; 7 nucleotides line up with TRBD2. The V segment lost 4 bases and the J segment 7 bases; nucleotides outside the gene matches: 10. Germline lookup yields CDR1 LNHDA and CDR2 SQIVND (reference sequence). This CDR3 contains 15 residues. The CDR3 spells CASSKTLGGLNEQFF. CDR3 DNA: TGTGCCAGTAGTAAAACTCTGGGAGGGTTAAATGAGCAGTTCTTC.

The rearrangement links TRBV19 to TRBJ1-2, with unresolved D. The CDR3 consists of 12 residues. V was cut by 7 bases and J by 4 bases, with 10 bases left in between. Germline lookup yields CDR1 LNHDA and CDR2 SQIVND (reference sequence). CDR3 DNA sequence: TGTGCCAGTATATCGGCAGGCTATGGCTACACCTTC. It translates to CASISAGYGYTF.

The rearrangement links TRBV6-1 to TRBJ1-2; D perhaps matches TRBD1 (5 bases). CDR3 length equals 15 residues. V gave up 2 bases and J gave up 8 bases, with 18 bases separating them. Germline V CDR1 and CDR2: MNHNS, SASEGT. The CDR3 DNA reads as TGTGCCAGCAGTGAATCCACGACAGCCTTCCCGGGCTACACCTTC. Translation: CASSESTTAFPGYTF.

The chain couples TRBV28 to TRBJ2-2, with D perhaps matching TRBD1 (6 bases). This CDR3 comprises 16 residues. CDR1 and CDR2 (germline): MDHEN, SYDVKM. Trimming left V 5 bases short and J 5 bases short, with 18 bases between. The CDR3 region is CASSAYGGPGTGELFF. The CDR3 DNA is TGTGCCAGCAGTGCATATGGGGGCCCGGGGACCGGGGAGCTGTTTTTT.

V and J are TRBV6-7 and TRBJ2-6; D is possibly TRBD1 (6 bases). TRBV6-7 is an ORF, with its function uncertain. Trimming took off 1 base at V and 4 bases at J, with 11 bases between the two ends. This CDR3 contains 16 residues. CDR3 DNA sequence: TGTGCCAGCAGTTACTACAGGGTAGCGGGGGCCAACGTCCTGACTTTC. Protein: CASSYYRVAGANVLTF.

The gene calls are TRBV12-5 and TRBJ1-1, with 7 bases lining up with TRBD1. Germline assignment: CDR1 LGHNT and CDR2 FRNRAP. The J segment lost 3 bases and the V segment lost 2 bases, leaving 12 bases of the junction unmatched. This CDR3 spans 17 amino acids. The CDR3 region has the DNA TGTGCTAGTGGTTTGCCCCGACAGGGAACGATAGACACTGAAGCTTTCTTT. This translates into CASGLPRQGTIDTEAFF.

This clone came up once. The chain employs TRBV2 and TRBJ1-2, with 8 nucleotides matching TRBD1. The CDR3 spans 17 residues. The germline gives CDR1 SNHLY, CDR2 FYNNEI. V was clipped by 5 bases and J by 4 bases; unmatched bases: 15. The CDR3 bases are TGTGCCAGCAGTAGACCCACGGACAGGGACCTATTCTATGGCTACACCTTC. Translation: CASSRPTDRDLFYGYTF. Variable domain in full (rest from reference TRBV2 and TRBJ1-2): EPEVTQTPSHQVTQMGQEVILRCVPISNHLYFYWYRQILGQKVEFLVSFYNNEISEKSEIFDDQFSVERPDGSNFTLKIRSTKLEDSAMYFCASSRPTDRDLFYGYTFGSGTRLTVV.

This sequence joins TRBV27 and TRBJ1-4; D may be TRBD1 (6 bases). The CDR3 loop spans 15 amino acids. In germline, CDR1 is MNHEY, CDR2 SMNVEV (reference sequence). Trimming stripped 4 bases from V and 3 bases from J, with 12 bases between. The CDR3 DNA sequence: TGTGCCAGCAGTTCCTTAGGGGGGGCTAATGAAAAACTGTTTTTT. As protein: CASSSLGGANEKLFF.

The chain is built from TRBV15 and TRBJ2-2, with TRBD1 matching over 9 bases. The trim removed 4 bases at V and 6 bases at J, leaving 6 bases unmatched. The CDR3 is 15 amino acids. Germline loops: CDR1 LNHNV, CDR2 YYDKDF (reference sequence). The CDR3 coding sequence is TGTGCCACCAGCAAGGACAGGGGAAGGGCCGGGGAGCTGTTTTTT. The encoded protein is CATSKDRGRAGELFF.

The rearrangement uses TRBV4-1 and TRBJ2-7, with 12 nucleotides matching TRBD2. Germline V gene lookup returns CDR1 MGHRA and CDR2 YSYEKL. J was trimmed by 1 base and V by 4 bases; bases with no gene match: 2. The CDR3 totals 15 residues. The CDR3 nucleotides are TGCGCCAGCAGCCTACTAGCGGGGGGTTCCTACGAGCAGTACTTC. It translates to CASSLLAGGSYEQYF.

CDR3 sequence reads: CASSVSPEQTHNEQFF. The CDR3 coding sequence is TGTGCCAGCAGTGTAAGCCCCGAACAGACCCACAATGAGCAGTTCTTC. V usage is TRBV2 and J usage is TRBJ2-1, with D uncertain. Trimming left V 4 bases short and J 5 bases short, with 18 bases between. Germline assignment: CDR1 SNHLY and CDR2 FYNNEI. This CDR3 comprises 16 residues.

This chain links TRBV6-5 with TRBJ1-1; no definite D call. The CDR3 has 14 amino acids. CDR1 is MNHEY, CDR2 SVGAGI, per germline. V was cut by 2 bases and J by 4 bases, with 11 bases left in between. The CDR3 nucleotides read TGTGCCAGCAGTTACACAGTTGTGGGCACTGAAGCTTTCTTT. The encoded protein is CASSYTVVGTEAFF.

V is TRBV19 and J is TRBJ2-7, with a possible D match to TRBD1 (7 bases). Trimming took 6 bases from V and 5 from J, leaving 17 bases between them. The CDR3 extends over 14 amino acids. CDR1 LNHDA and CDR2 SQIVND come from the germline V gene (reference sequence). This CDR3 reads CASSPDREVHEQYF. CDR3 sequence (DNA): TGTGCCAGTAGCCCCGACAGGGAGGTCCACGAGCAGTACTTC.

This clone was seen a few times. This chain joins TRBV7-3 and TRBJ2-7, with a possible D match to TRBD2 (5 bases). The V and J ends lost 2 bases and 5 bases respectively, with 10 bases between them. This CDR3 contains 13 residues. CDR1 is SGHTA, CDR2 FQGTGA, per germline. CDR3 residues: CASSLGPGNEQYF. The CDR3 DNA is TGTGCCAGCAGCTTAGGTCCGGGGAACGAGCAGTACTTC.

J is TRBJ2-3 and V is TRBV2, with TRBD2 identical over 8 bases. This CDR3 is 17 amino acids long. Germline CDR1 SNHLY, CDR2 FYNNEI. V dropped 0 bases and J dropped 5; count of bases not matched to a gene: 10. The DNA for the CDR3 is TGTGCCAGCAGTGAAGCGCGGGGGGCCTGGGTCGAAGATACGCAGTATTTT. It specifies CASSEARGAWVEDTQYF.

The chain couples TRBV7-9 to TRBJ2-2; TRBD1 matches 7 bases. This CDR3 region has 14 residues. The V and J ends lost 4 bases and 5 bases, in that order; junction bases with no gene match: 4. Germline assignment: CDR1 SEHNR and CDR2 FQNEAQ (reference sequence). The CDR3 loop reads CASSYMTGTGELFF. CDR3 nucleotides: TGTGCCAGCAGCTATATGACAGGGACCGGGGAGCTGTTTTTT.

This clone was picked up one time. The CDR3 sequence is CASRGTEGLAGEQYF. The CDR3 DNA is TGTGCCAGCAGGGGAACAGAGGGACTAGCGGGGGAGCAGTACTTC. The chain combines TRBV2 with TRBJ2-7; 13 bases line up with TRBD2. This CDR3 is built from 15 residues. Germline V gives CDR1 SNHLY, CDR2 FYNNEI. The V gene end was trimmed by 6 bases and the J gene end by 7 bases; junction bases not matched to a gene: 9.

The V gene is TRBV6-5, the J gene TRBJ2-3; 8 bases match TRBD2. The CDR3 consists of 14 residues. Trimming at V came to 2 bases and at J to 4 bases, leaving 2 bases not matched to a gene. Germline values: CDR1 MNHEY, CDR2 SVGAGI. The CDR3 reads CASSYIGGADTQYF. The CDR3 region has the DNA TGTGCCAGCAGTTACATCGGGGGGGCAGATACGCAGTATTTT.

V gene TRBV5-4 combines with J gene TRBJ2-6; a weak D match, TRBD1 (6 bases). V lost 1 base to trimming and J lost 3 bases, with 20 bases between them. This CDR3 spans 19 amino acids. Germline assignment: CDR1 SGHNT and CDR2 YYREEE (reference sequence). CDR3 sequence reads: CASSLLYSGDEGGANVLTF. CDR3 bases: TGTGCCAGCAGCTTGCTTTATTCAGGGGATGAAGGTGGGGCCAACGTCCTGACTTTC.

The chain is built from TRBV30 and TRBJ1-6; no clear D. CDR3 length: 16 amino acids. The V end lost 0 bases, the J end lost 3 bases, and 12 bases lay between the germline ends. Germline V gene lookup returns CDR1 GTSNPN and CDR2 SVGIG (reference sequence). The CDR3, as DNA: TGTGCCTGGAGTGTACTTACAGACAACTATAATTCACCCCTCCACTTT. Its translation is CAWSVLTDNYNSPLHF.

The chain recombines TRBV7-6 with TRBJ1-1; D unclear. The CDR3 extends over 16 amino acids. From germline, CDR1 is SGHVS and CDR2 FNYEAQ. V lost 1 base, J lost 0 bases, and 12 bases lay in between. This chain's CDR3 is CASSLVQLTLNTEAFF. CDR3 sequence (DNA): TGTGCCAGCAGCTTAGTACAGCTCACCCTGAACACTGAAGCTTTCTTT.

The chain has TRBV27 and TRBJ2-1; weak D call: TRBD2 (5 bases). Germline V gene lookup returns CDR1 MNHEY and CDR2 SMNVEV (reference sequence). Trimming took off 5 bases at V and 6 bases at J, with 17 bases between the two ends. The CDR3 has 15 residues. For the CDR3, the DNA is TGTGCCAGCAGTCTCCTCGGGCCCCGGGGCAATGAGCAGTTCTTC. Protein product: CASSLLGPRGNEQFF.

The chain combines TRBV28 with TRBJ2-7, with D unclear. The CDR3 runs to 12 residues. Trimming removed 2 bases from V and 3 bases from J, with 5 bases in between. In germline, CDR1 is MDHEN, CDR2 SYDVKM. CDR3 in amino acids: CASSLPGYEQYF. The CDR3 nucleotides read TGTGCCAGCAGTTTACCAGGCTACGAGCAGTACTTC.